A single sample gave rise to the 22 T cell receptor beta chains below, sequenced in a study of cytomegalovirus exposure and HLA in healthy donors (dated by TCRdb to 2015 to 2018). The method behind the library was the immunoSEQ multiplex PCR assay. Here the immuneACCESS table is served through TCRdb, limited to in-frame sequences with V and J called. Missing clones are a known gap in these copies; in checked studies unresolved V genes cover under half, and the rest lacks a known reason. The sample data list roughly 130,000 clones, and 70% to 90% of these were observed just once. The ten largest clones add up to less than 7% of the sample. The sequenced material came from PBMCs. The receptor source for this set is a woman aged 25 to 39 in good health and CMV-seropositive.

The rearrangement links TRBV5-1 to TRBJ2-7, with D uncertain. This CDR3 has 13 amino acids. The V gene lost 1 base and the J gene lost 0 bases, with 5 bases spanning the gap. Germline loops: CDR1 SGHRS, CDR2 YFSETQ. CDR3: CASSLHGSYEQYF. DNA for the CDR3: TGCGCCAGCAGCTTGCACGGCTCCTACGAGCAGTACTTC.

This chain joins TRBV5-1 and TRBJ2-1; 10 bases are shared with TRBD2. Germline CDR1 SGHRS, CDR2 YFSETQ. V shed 1 base, J shed 6 bases, and the junction held 7 bases outside the gene matches. The CDR3 covers 16 residues. DNA for the CDR3: TGCGCCAGCAGCTTGCCCCCACTAGCGGGAACCAATGAGCAGTTCTTC. It translates to CASSLPPLAGTNEQFF.

V and J are TRBV28 and TRBJ1-2, with 12 nucleotides matching TRBD1. V gave up 3 bases and J gave up 4 bases; unmatched junction bases: 6. CDR3 length: 16 amino acids. The V gene's germline CDR1 is MDHEN and CDR2 SYDVKM. DNA for the CDR3: TGTGCCAGCAGTTTCCCGGGGACAGGGGGCGGCTATGGCTACACCTTC. Protein product: CASSFPGTGGGYGYTF.

J is TRBJ2-3 and V is TRBV5-1; 8 bases align to TRBD1. CDR1 and CDR2 (germline): SGHRS, YFSETQ. This CDR3 has 16 residues. The ends lost 3 bases at V and 1 base at J; junction bases unmatched: 7. The CDR3 coding sequence is TGCGCCAGCAGCTCCCAGGGGGCAGGTGGCACAGATACGCAGTATTTT. Protein sequence: CASSSQGAGGTDTQYF. Combining the CDR3 with reference TRBV5-1 and TRBJ2-3 gives the whole variable domain KAGVTQTPRYLIKTRGQQVTLSCSPISGHRSVSWYQQTPGQGLQFLFEYFSETQRNKGNFPGRFSGRQFSNSRSEMNVSTLELGDSALYLCASSSQGAGGTDTQYFGPGTRLTVL.

V gene TRBV27 combines with J gene TRBJ2-2; 9 positions agree with TRBD2. Trimming cost V 2 bases and J 4 bases; bases outside gene matches: 14. This CDR3 is 19 amino acids long. Germline values: CDR1 MNHEY, CDR2 SMNVEV (reference sequence). CDR3 bases: TGTGCCAGCAGTTTACCCCCCCCGGGACTAGCCTTGGGCACCGGGGAGCTGTTTTTT. It specifies CASSLPPPGLALGTGELFF.

This chain uses TRBV13 with TRBJ1-2, with D possibly matching TRBD1 (6 bases). The V gene's germline CDR1 is PRHDT and CDR2 FYEKMQ (reference sequence). Trimming removed 5 bases from V and 8 bases from J, with 15 bases in between. This CDR3 is built from 13 residues. CDR3 nucleotide sequence: TGTGCCAGCAGCCAGGGGTCCCTAGGCGGCTACACCTTC. It translates to CASSQGSLGGYTF.

The chain recombines TRBV7-9 with TRBJ2-5; D perhaps matches TRBD1 (6 bases). This CDR3 has 14 amino acids. The ends were cut back, 4 bases at V and 4 bases at J, with 13 bases in the middle. The V gene's germline CDR1 is SEHNR and CDR2 FQNEAQ (reference sequence). The CDR3 sequence: CASSSRTERETQYF. The DNA for the CDR3 is TGTGCCAGCAGCTCTAGGACAGAGAGAGAGACCCAGTACTTC.

The genes are TRBV28 and TRBJ2-2, with 9 bases fitting TRBD1. CDR1 and CDR2 from the germline V gene are MDHEN and SYDVKM. After removal of 5 bases from V and 4 bases from J, the junction contained 8 bases not matched to a gene. This CDR3 comprises 16 residues. The CDR3 bases are TGTGCCAGCAGTCCTTACAGGGGGCGCGTCACCGGGGAGCTGTTTTTT. Encoded protein: CASSPYRGRVTGELFF.

The chain carries TRBV5-6 and TRBJ1-2, with 8 bases that match TRBD1. This CDR3 region has 13 residues. Germline loops: CDR1 SGHDT, CDR2 YYEEEE. The V segment lost 4 bases and the J segment 8 bases; nucleotides outside the gene matches: 7. The CDR3, as DNA: TGTGCCAGCAGCCCCGGACAGGGATGGGGCTACACCTTC. This translates into CASSPGQGWGYTF.

J is TRBJ2-7 and V is TRBV6-5, with 7 positions matching TRBD2. The CDR3 is made up of 15 amino acids. In germline, CDR1 is MNHEY, CDR2 SVGAGI. After removal of 0 bases from V and 5 bases from J, the junction contained 7 bases not matched to a gene. This CDR3 is CASSYSGRAWDEQYF. CDR3 nucleotides: TGTGCCAGCAGTTACTCGGGGAGGGCCTGGGACGAGCAGTACTTC.

The chain employs TRBV4-1 and TRBJ2-1; TRBD2 matches 7 bases. V shed 1 base and J 2 bases; nucleotides not matched to a gene: 5. CDR1 and CDR2 (germline): MGHRA, YSYEKL. The CDR3 length is 16 residues. The CDR3 protein is CASSQVPSGAYNEQFF. In nucleotides, the CDR3 is TGCGCCAGCAGCCAAGTACCTAGCGGAGCCTACAATGAGCAGTTCTTC.

A single count supports this clone. The rearrangement links TRBV28 to TRBJ2-3; 10 bases fit TRBD2. There are 14 residues in the CDR3. V gave up 11 bases and J gave up 5 bases; unmatched junction bases: 10. The V gene's germline CDR1 is MDHEN and CDR2 SYDVKM. The CDR3 sequence is CAVGAGGPGDTQYF. Here the CDR3 DNA reads TGTGCCGTGGGAGCGGGGGGGCCGGGAGATACGCAGTATTTT.

The gene calls are TRBV28 and TRBJ2-5; 10 bases are shared with TRBD1. Germline V gives CDR1 MDHEN, CDR2 SYDVKM. Losses at the gene ends were 6 bases for V and 6 bases for J; bases not matched to a gene: 1. This CDR3 has 12 residues. CDR3 DNA: TGTGCCAGCAGGGGACAGGGGAAGACCCAGTACTTC. Translated: CASRGQGKTQYF.

The J gene is TRBJ2-6, the V gene TRBV6-5; a weak D match, TRBD1 (6 bases). The germline V gene encodes CDR1 MNHEY and CDR2 SVGAGI. The V end lost 6 bases, the J end lost 0 bases, and 9 bases lay between the germline ends. This CDR3 is 15 amino acids long. CDR3 sequence reads: CASRQGYSGANVLTF. The CDR3 DNA follows: TGTGCCAGCAGACAGGGTTACTCTGGGGCCAACGTCCTGACTTTC.

The chain uses TRBV7-6 and TRBJ1-2; 7 positions match TRBD1. The CDR3 runs to 14 residues. Trimming at V came to 5 bases and at J to 4 bases, leaving 7 bases not matched to a gene. CDR1 and CDR2 from the germline V gene are SGHVS and FNYEAQ. The CDR3 sequence: CASSLRQGSYGYTF. DNA for the CDR3: TGTGCCAGCAGCCTTAGACAGGGTAGCTATGGCTACACCTTC.

The CDR3 bases are TGCGCCAGCAGTGAGACGGGGGACACCGGGGAGCTGTTTTTT. Protein sequence: CASSETGDTGELFF. The chain employs TRBV10-1 and TRBJ2-2, with a possible D match to TRBD2 (6 bases). The CDR3 contains 14 residues. Looked up from germline, CDR1 is WNHNN and CDR2 is SYGVQD (reference sequence). The ends were cut back, 2 bases at V and 3 bases at J, with 7 bases in the middle.

The chain links TRBV14 to TRBJ1-6; weak D call: TRBD1 (6 bases). V was shortened by 1 base and J by 2 bases, with 15 bases between the two germline ends. CDR1 is SGHDN and CDR2 is FVKESK in the germline V gene. The CDR3 has 18 residues. Here the CDR3 DNA reads TGTGCCAGCAGCCAAGCTGGGGGGGGCATCCCCTATAATTCACCCCTCCACTTT. The encoded protein is CASSQAGGGIPYNSPLHF.

The chain links TRBV6-6 to TRBJ1-2, with unresolved D. The germline gives CDR1 MNHNY, CDR2 SVGAGI (reference sequence). The CDR3 covers 13 residues. Trimming took off 4 bases at V and 1 base at J, with 7 bases between the two ends. The CDR3 loop reads CASSSQNNYGYTF. The CDR3 nucleotides are TGTGCCAGCAGTTCTCAGAATAACTATGGCTACACCTTC.

This rearrangement joins TRBV5-1 to TRBJ1-4; a possible D gene is TRBD1 (5 bases). Germline CDR1 is SGHRS and CDR2 is YFSETQ. Trimming shortened V by 2 bases and J by 7 bases, and 6 bases separated the two germline ends. The CDR3 spans 12 residues. CDR3 DNA sequence: TGCGCCAGCAGCTTTAGGGGTGAAAAACTGTTTTTT. It encodes CASSFRGEKLFF.

The chain combines TRBV4-1 with TRBJ1-4; D ambiguous. Germline V gene data show CDR1 as MGHRA and CDR2 as YSYEKL. The V and J ends lost 6 bases and 0 bases respectively, with 11 bases between them. The CDR3 extends over 15 amino acids. Here the CDR3 reads CASSPPGATNEKLFF. The CDR3, as DNA: TGCGCCAGCAGTCCCCCCGGGGCAACTAATGAAAAACTGTTTTTT.

The rearrangement uses TRBV18 and TRBJ2-7, with 8 positions matching TRBD1. There are 17 residues in the CDR3. Germline V gene sequence: CDR1 KGHSH, CDR2 LQKENI. V was pared by 0 bases and J by 0 bases, with 7 bases of the junction left unmatched. The CDR3 region has the DNA TGTGCCAGCTCACCACCTATCTCTCAGGGGGCCTCCTACGAGCAGTACTTC. Amino acid sequence: CASSPPISQGASYEQYF.

The chain is built from TRBV5-4 and TRBJ2-1; D might be TRBD2 (5 bases). Trimming removed 3 bases from V and 5 bases from J, with 12 bases in between. CDR1 and CDR2 from the germline V gene are SGHNT and YYREEE (reference sequence). The length of the CDR3 is 14 residues. The CDR3 sequence is CASSSNSRDNEQFF. CDR3 nucleotides: TGTGCCAGCAGCTCGAACTCGCGGGACAATGAGCAGTTCTTC.